Reported below is one T cell receptor (beta chain). The data belong to a study of blood T cell repertoires in COVID-19. Across the study: From T cells, B-cell-depleted T cells, or PBMCs came the material, which was cDNA or gDNA.

The V and J ends lost 1 base and 1 base respectively, with 23 bases between them. Germline V gene lookup returns CDR1 SGHRS and CDR2 YFSETQ. The CDR3 is made up of 19 amino acids. Profiling relied on immunoSEQ multiplex PCR, and the TCRdb table lists in-frame clones only, not all of them. Of roughly 140,000 clones in the sample, 65% to 90% were seen once. This receptor was obtained from a man between 70 and 80 years old with acute or convalescent COVID-19. Sequencing was carried out using peripheral blood. The chain couples TRBV5-1 to TRBJ1-1, with a possible D match to TRBD1 (6 bases). For the CDR3, the DNA is TGCGCCAGCAGCTTGTCGGTTCAGGGGACCGGCGGTACGAACACTGAAGCTTTCTTT. Its protein product is CASSLSVQGTGGTNTEAFF.